One and the same sample provided the 21 T cell receptor beta chains below, sequenced in a study of cytomegalovirus exposure and HLA in healthy donors. Primers included in the PCR were 60 Vbeta and 13 Jbeta primers. Some clones are missing from TCRdb's copy, which holds only in-frame ones; the method was immunoSEQ multiplex PCR. The sample lists roughly 200,000 clones, around 86% occurring once. The sample consisted of PBMCs. These receptor sequences come from a man aged 30 to 39 in good health and CMV-seronegative.

The CDR3 region has the DNA TGTGCCAGTGGGAGGACAGGGTACAATGAGCAGTTCTTC. Protein: CASGRTGYNEQFF. The V and J genes are TRBV19 and TRBJ2-1; TRBD1 agrees at 8 bases. Trimming cost V 8 bases and J 4 bases; bases outside gene matches: 4. The CDR3 has 13 amino acids. Germline V gives CDR1 LNHDA, CDR2 SQIVND (reference sequence).

The V gene is TRBV4-1, the J gene TRBJ2-7; D unresolved. Germline V gene data show CDR1 as MGHRA and CDR2 as YSYEKL. The CDR3 has 15 amino acids. The V end lost 4 bases, the J end lost 2 bases, and 15 bases lay between the germline ends. For the CDR3, the DNA is TGCGCCAGCAGCCTAGACCAGTCCACCGCCTACGAGCAGTACTTC. This sequence encodes CASSLDQSTAYEQYF.

The chain has TRBV4-1 and TRBJ2-7, with a possible D match to TRBD1 (5 bases). Germline V gene lookup returns CDR1 MGHRA and CDR2 YSYEKL. The CDR3 is made up of 14 amino acids. The V end was cut by 6 bases, the J end by 8 bases, with 20 bases between. CDR3 DNA sequence: TGCGCCAGCAGTTCTACGCTAGGACAAGAAAAGCAGTACTTC. Its protein product is CASSSTLGQEKQYF.

The chain couples TRBV11-2 to TRBJ1-5; D gene ambiguous. V was pared by 2 bases and J by 6 bases, with 8 bases between. This CDR3 comprises 13 residues. Germline V gives CDR1 SGHAT, CDR2 FQNNGV. The CDR3: CASSLRESQPQHF. The DNA for the CDR3 is TGTGCCAGCAGCTTAAGAGAAAGTCAGCCCCAGCATTTT.

The rearrangement joins TRBV6-5 to TRBJ2-7, with D maybe TRBD1 (6 bases). V lost 0 bases and J lost 1, with 13 bases in between. Germline loops: CDR1 MNHEY, CDR2 SVGAGI. CDR3 size: 16 residues. CDR3 residues: CASSYSSTGSSYEQYF. In DNA, the CDR3 is TGTGCCAGCAGTTACTCGAGCACAGGGAGTTCCTACGAGCAGTACTTC.

This clone occurred once. The rearrangement links TRBV20-1 to TRBJ2-1; D is unclear. The V gene's germline CDR1 is DFQATT and CDR2 SNEGSKA (reference sequence). The CDR3 covers 10 residues. The germline V and J ends were trimmed by 3 bases and 6 bases, with 3 bases remaining between them. CDR3 loop: CSASVNEQFF. For the CDR3, the DNA is TGCAGTGCTAGCGTCAATGAGCAGTTCTTC.

This CDR3 is CASRFSGDSSQYF. Here the CDR3 DNA reads TGTGCCAGCAGATTCTCGGGAGACAGTTCCCAGTACTTC. V gene TRBV6-1 combines with J gene TRBJ2-5; D is possibly TRBD2 (6 bases). In germline, CDR1 is MNHNS, CDR2 SASEGT. Trimming left V 6 bases short and J 9 bases short, with 17 bases between. This CDR3 has 13 amino acids.

A single count supports this clone. The CDR3 sequence is CSVEELEQGSYEQYF. DNA for the CDR3: TGCAGCGTTGAAGAGTTGGAGCAGGGGTCCTACGAGCAGTACTTC. V gene TRBV29-1 combines with J gene TRBJ2-7; possibly TRBD1 for D (6 bases). Looked up from germline, CDR1 is SQVTM and CDR2 is ANQGSEA. V lost 0 bases and J 1 base, leaving 13 bases between the germline ends. The CDR3 extends over 15 amino acids.

The genes are TRBV27 and TRBJ2-7; 10 positions agree with TRBD1. V gave up 6 bases and J gave up 3 bases; unmatched junction bases: 5. The CDR3 has 14 amino acids. Germline CDR1 is MNHEY and CDR2 is SMNVEV (reference sequence). The CDR3 bases are TGTGCCAGCAGGAGACAGGGGGCCGGCTACGAGCAGTACTTC. Its translation: CASRRQGAGYEQYF.

The chain employs TRBV11-2 and TRBJ2-6, with TRBD1 matching over 8 bases. From germline, CDR1 is SGHAT and CDR2 FQNNGV. The CDR3 covers 18 residues. The V and J ends lost 4 bases and 3 bases, in that order; junction bases with no gene match: 11. CDR3 sequence: CASSSRKKQGGGANVLTF. The CDR3 coding sequence is TGTGCCAGCAGCTCTCGCAAAAAACAGGGGGGTGGGGCCAACGTCCTGACTTTC.

This clone has just one count. The V and J genes are TRBV4-1 and TRBJ1-2; 9 bases line up with TRBD1. V was clipped by 5 bases and J by 7 bases; unmatched bases: 8. The germline V gene has CDR1 MGHRA and CDR2 YSYEKL. This CDR3 has 14 residues. The CDR3 is CASSAGTGIGGYTF. The CDR3 DNA reads TGCGCCAGCAGCGCCGGGACAGGGATCGGTGGCTACACCTTC.

This sequence joins TRBV6-5 and TRBJ2-2; 7 bases are a match to TRBD2. The length of the CDR3 is 15 residues. The V segment lost 11 bases and the J segment 3 bases; nucleotides outside the gene matches: 12. Germline V CDR1 and CDR2: MNHEY, SVGAGI. The DNA for the CDR3 is TGTGCCTCCCGTTCAGGGACTATGCACACCGGGGAGCTGTTTTTT. Translating it yields CASRSGTMHTGELFF.

The rearrangement links TRBV5-4 to TRBJ2-7; 7 nucleotides agree with TRBD1. The junction had 3 bases not matched to a gene; V was cut back by 0 bases and J by 6 bases. The CDR3 extends over 13 amino acids. The V gene's germline CDR1 is SGHNT and CDR2 YYREEE (reference sequence). The CDR3 reads CASSLGQGFEQYF. The CDR3 DNA follows: TGTGCCAGCAGCTTGGGACAGGGTTTCGAGCAGTACTTC.

V gene TRBV28 combines with J gene TRBJ1-5; D is perhaps TRBD1 (5 bases). Germline V CDR1 and CDR2: MDHEN, SYDVKM. The CDR3 has 14 residues. The germline V and J ends were trimmed by 4 bases and 2 bases, with 9 bases remaining between them. CDR3 nucleotides: TGTGCCAGCAGTTCCAGGGCTGGCAATCAGCCCCAGCATTTT. Translated, it gives CASSSRAGNQPQHF. The variable domain in full, with the rest retrieved from reference TRBV28 and TRBJ1-5, is DVKVTQSSRYLVKRTGEKVFLECVQDMDHENMFWYRQDPGLGLRLIYFSYDVKMKEKGDIPEGYSVSREKKERFSLILESASTNQTSMYLCASSSRAGNQPQHFGDGTRLSIL.

A few counts support this clone. The chain links TRBV28 to TRBJ2-1; TRBD2 agrees at 7 bases. The CDR3 covers 16 residues. CDR1 is MDHEN and CDR2 is SYDVKM in the germline V gene. V shed 7 bases and J 7 bases; nucleotides not matched to a gene: 16. Written as DNA, the CDR3 is TGTGCCAGCACATCCACCATGGGGGGAGGGAAGAATGAGCAGTTCTTC. This encodes CASTSTMGGGKNEQFF.

The genes are TRBV2 and TRBJ2-7; 12 bases agree with TRBD1. V lost 6 bases, J lost 5 bases, and 8 bases stayed unmatched. This CDR3 region has 15 residues. Looked up from germline, CDR1 is SNHLY and CDR2 is FYNNEI. CDR3 sequence: CASRGDRGHYNEQYF. CDR3 sequence (DNA): TGTGCCAGCAGGGGGGACAGGGGGCATTACAACGAGCAGTACTTC. Filled out from reference TRBV2 and TRBJ2-7, the complete variable domain reads EPEVTQTPSHQVTQMGQEVILRCVPISNHLYFYWYRQILGQKVEFLVSFYNNEISEKSEIFDDQFSVERPDGSNFTLKIRSTKLEDSAMYFCASRGDRGHYNEQYFGPGTRLTVT.

The J gene is TRBJ1-6, the V gene TRBV5-1, with a possible D match to TRBD1 (6 bases). From germline, CDR1 is SGHRS and CDR2 YFSETQ. V lost 0 bases, J lost 0 bases, and 13 bases lay in between. This CDR3 spans 18 amino acids. The CDR3 reads CASSLEGVRSSYNSPLHF. For the CDR3, the DNA is TGCGCCAGCAGCTTGGAGGGGGTTCGGAGCTCCTATAATTCACCCCTCCACTTT.

This clone was counted a single time. The J gene is TRBJ2-3, the V gene TRBV27, with a possible D match to TRBD1 (6 bases). Germline CDR1 reads MNHEY; CDR2 reads SMNVEV (reference sequence). V was cut by 1 base and J by 5 bases, with 16 bases left in between. This CDR3 contains 16 residues. The CDR3 is CASSLLRQGREDTQYF. The DNA for the CDR3 is TGTGCCAGCAGTTTATTGAGGCAGGGGCGCGAAGATACGCAGTATTTT.

This chain joins TRBV5-1 and TRBJ1-2, with 8 bases aligning to TRBD1. This CDR3 spans 13 amino acids. Losses at the gene ends were 0 bases for V and 7 bases for J; bases not matched to a gene: 2. Germline CDR1 is SGHRS and CDR2 is YFSETQ. This CDR3 is CASSLGQGFGYTF. CDR3 DNA: TGCGCCAGCAGCTTGGGACAGGGGTTTGGCTACACCTTC.

This chain links TRBV5-6 with TRBJ2-3; 8 nucleotides align to TRBD2. V lost 3 bases to trimming and J lost 2 bases; unmatched junction nucleotides: 8. Germline CDR1 and CDR2: SGHDT and YYEEEE. The CDR3 spans 16 residues. The chain's CDR3 is CASSWESAGVTDTQYF. The CDR3 DNA follows: TGTGCCAGCAGCTGGGAGTCAGCGGGGGTCACAGATACGCAGTATTTT.

The chain uses TRBV19 and TRBJ1-5, with 9 bases aligning to TRBD1. This CDR3 is built from 14 residues. The J segment lost 6 bases and the V segment lost 5 bases, leaving 5 bases of the junction unmatched. Germline V gives CDR1 LNHDA, CDR2 SQIVND (reference sequence). The CDR3 reads CASSSGQGRQPQHF. CDR3 DNA: TGTGCCAGTAGTTCCGGACAGGGGCGTCAGCCCCAGCATTTT.